One and the same sample provided the 16 T cell receptor beta chains below, sequenced in a study of regulatory T cells in long-lasting Graves disease. With iRepertoire HTBI primers and Arm-PCR of CDR3 regions, TCR beta libraries were built. TCRdb redid the calling of the multiplex PCR reads with MiXCR, one entry per CDR3 protein. The sample consists of 520,000 or so distinct CDR3 sequences, around 12% of them appearing once. Time point given: newly diagnosed GD, antithyroid drugs for less than 3 months. From RNA extracted from PBMCs, the TCR library was made. These data are also associated with another study on T cells in Graves' hyperthyroidism and ophthalmopathy.

The material was peripheral blood mononuclear cells (PBMCs), obtained at new diagnosis, from a patient treated with antithyroid drugs. These receptors were obtained from a woman aged 25 to 45 with Graves disease.

V is TRBV13 and J is TRBJ2-3, with 9 bases fitting TRBD2. Gene TRBJ2-5 matches the end of the DNA better, so the J call may be wrong. The germline CDR1 and CDR2 sequences are PRHDT and FYEKMQ (reference sequence). The CDR3 covers 14 residues. CDR3 protein: CASSSHSGSEAQYF. Here the CDR3 DNA reads TGTGCCAGCAGCTCCCATAGCGGGAGTGAGGCCCAGTACTTC.

In its sample, this clonotype was seen many times. V is TRBV11-2 and J is TRBJ2-1; 13 bases match TRBD2. Germline CDR1 reads SGHAT; CDR2 reads FQNNGV. J gave up 4 bases and V 3 bases, and 6 bases lay outside the gene matches. CDR3 length: 17 residues. CDR3 protein: CASSFGLAGVRYNEQFF. In DNA form, the CDR3 reads TGTGCCAGCAGCTTCGGACTAGCGGGAGTTAGGTACAATGAGCAGTTCTTC.

This clonotype was seen repeatedly, ten times or more. The genes are TRBV5-4 and TRBJ2-5; possible D gene TRBD1, 5 bases. This CDR3 has 15 residues. In germline, CDR1 is SGHNT, CDR2 YYREEE (reference sequence). The V end was cut by 0 bases, the J end by 0 bases, with 9 bases between. CDR3 nucleotides: TGTGCCAGCAGCTTGGACCAGGGAAACCAAGAGACCCAGTACTTC. Translating it yields CASSLDQGNQETQYF.

This clonotype came up many times. The genes are TRBV2 and TRBJ2-2; the match to TRBD2 covers 8 bases. CDR3 length: 19 amino acids. CDR1 and CDR2 from the germline V gene are SNHLY and FYNNEI. J gave up 5 bases and V 7 bases, and 21 bases lay outside the gene matches. As DNA, the CDR3 is TGTGCCAGCACCTGGGAACGCCTAGCGGGCAATTCCAGGACCGGGGAGCTGTTTTTT. This encodes CASTWERLAGNSRTGELFF.

This clonotype was detected ten times or more. The chain is built from TRBV7-9 and TRBJ2-7, with 9 bases identical to TRBD1. This CDR3 is 16 amino acids long. Per germline, CDR1 SEHNR and CDR2 FQNEAQ (reference sequence). V shed 3 bases, J shed 2 bases, and the junction held 8 bases outside the gene matches. The CDR3 loop reads CASSLDWDREPYEQYF. The CDR3 coding sequence is TGTGCCAGCAGCTTGGATTGGGACAGGGAGCCCTACGAGCAGTACTTC.

This clonotype was observed a few times. The chain employs TRBV25-1 and TRBJ2-4; the D is unclear. V lost 3 bases, J lost 6 bases, and 9 bases lay in between. The CDR3 length is 13 residues. The V gene's germline CDR1 is MGHDK and CDR2 SYGVNS. CDR3 DNA: TGTGCCAGCAGTGAGGAATTCGGAAACATTCAGTACTTC. It yields the protein CASSEEFGNIQYF.

V and J are TRBV27 and TRBJ2-7, with 13 bases aligning to TRBD2. Trimming removed 8 bases from V and 1 base from J; junction bases left unmatched: 5. CDR3 length: 15 residues. Germline V gene sequence: CDR1 MNHEY, CDR2 SMNVEV (reference sequence). The CDR3 DNA follows: TGTGCCAGCTCACCGACTAGCGGGAGGTCCTACGAGCAGTACTTC. Translation: CASSPTSGRSYEQYF.

This clonotype was detected many times. This chain uses TRBV28 with TRBJ1-1; D is possibly TRBD1 (6 bases). There are 14 residues in the CDR3. CDR1 MDHEN and CDR2 SYDVKM come from the germline V gene. V was cut by 7 bases and J by 4 bases, with 16 bases left in between. The CDR3 DNA sequence: TGTGCCAGCATTTTCTCCGGGACAACCACTGAAGCTTTCTTT. Its protein is CASIFSGTTTEAFF.

This clonotype has ten or more counts. The V call is TRBV3-1, the J call TRBJ1-1; 7 bases agree with TRBD1. This CDR3 has 17 residues. V lost 0 bases to trimming and J lost 8 bases; unmatched junction nucleotides: 15. In germline, CDR1 is LGHDT, CDR2 YNNKEL (reference sequence). The CDR3 DNA reads as TGTGCCAGCAGCCAAGAGGAGTATGGGGGACAGACAACCGAAGCTTTCTTT. Translating gives CASSQEEYGGQTTEAFF.

This clonotype was counted many times. This chain links TRBV20-1 with TRBJ2-7, with a weak D call TRBD2 (5 bases). Trimming cost V 1 base and J 2 bases, with 12 bases left between them. In germline, CDR1 is DFQATT, CDR2 SNEGSKA (reference sequence). This CDR3 is 14 amino acids long. DNA for the CDR3: TGCAGTGCTAGAGTATCCGGGATCACCTACGAGCAGTACTTC. Protein sequence: CSARVSGITYEQYF.

The V and J genes are TRBV11-3 and TRBJ2-3; the D gene is possibly TRBD2 (5 bases). Trimming removed 8 bases from V and 3 bases from J, with 15 bases in between. Germline-derived CDR1 and CDR2 are SGHNT and YENEEA. The CDR3 length is 14 residues. Written as DNA, the CDR3 is TGTGCCAGCCGGAACGGGAAGCGGACAGATACGCAGTATTTT. Amino acids: CASRNGKRTDTQYF.

The rearrangement joins TRBV11-3 to TRBJ1-2, with no clear D. Trimming stripped 5 bases from V and 2 bases from J, with 18 bases between. This CDR3 is built from 16 residues. Germline CDR1 and CDR2: SGHNT and YENEEA. The CDR3 reads CASSRGRLRGNYGYTF. The CDR3, as DNA: TGTGCCAGCAGCCGAGGCAGATTGAGAGGGAACTATGGCTACACCTTC.

This clonotype was recorded many times. The gene calls are TRBV6-2 or TRBV6-3 and TRBJ2-2; 9 nucleotides agree with TRBD1. CDR3 length: 18 residues. V lost 0 bases and J lost 5; bases outside the gene matches: 10. CDR1 and CDR2 from the germline V gene are MNHEY and SVGEGT. CDR3: CASSYSPGQGIRTGELFF. DNA for the CDR3: TGTGCCAGCAGTTACTCCCCGGGACAGGGTATTAGGACCGGGGAGCTGTTTTTT.

The table lists this clonotype with a few counts. The chain employs TRBV6-4 and TRBJ2-1; D gene unclear. The V gene lost 3 bases and the J gene lost 0 bases, with 9 bases spanning the gap. Germline V gives CDR1 MRHNA, CDR2 SNTAGT. The CDR3 runs to 15 residues. The CDR3 DNA reads TGTGCCAGCAGTGAATGGAAAAGCTCCTACAATGAGCAGTTCTTC. Its translation is CASSEWKSSYNEQFF.

This clonotype was observed at least ten times. The chain combines TRBV5-5 with TRBJ1-2; D is ambiguous. Germline V gene data show CDR1 as SGHKS and CDR2 as YYEKEE (reference sequence). The V end lost 4 bases, the J end lost 0 bases, and 13 bases lay between the germline ends. The CDR3 has 15 amino acids. CDR3 amino acids: CASSLFLGSNYGYTF. The CDR3 nucleotides read TGTGCCAGCAGCCTTTTTTTAGGATCTAACTATGGCTACACCTTC.

This clonotype was seen at least ten times. The chain uses TRBV11-2 and TRBJ2-1; 9 nucleotides line up with TRBD2. The junction had 19 bases not matched to a gene; V was cut back by 5 bases and J by 8 bases. In germline, CDR1 is SGHAT, CDR2 FQNNGV. The CDR3 sequence is 18 residues long. DNA for the CDR3: TGTGCCAGCAGCCCTAGAGTGACTAGCGGCCGGAGATCGGATGAGCAGTTCTTC. This translates into CASSPRVTSGRRSDEQFF.